These 17 T cell receptor beta chains originate from one sample sequenced in a study of cytomegalovirus exposure and HLA in healthy donors. PCR involved 60 Vbeta and 13 Jbeta primers. Libraries were prepared by immunoSEQ multiplex PCR; TCRdb keeps only in-frame clonotypes and omits some of them. This table holds under 150,000 clones, 70% to 80% found once. Sample: PBMCs. Receptors originate from a female donor in good health and CMV-seronegative.

The table lists this clone with a few counts. V gene TRBV12-5 combines with J gene TRBJ1-5; D not resolved. The germline CDR1 and CDR2 sequences are LGHNT and FRNRAP. The V end was cut by 5 bases, the J end by 8 bases, with 10 bases between. There are 12 residues in the CDR3. CDR3 nucleotides: TGTGCTAGTGGTCTCAATGAGAAGCCCCAGCATTTT. It codes for CASGLNEKPQHF.

As to this clone: The same CDR3 arises from other DNA sequences in this sample as well. This chain uses TRBV5-1 with TRBJ1-2; D uncertain. Per the germline V gene, CDR1 is SGHRS and CDR2 is YFSETQ. The V end was cut by 2 bases, the J end by 6 bases, with 11 bases between. The CDR3 consists of 13 residues. The CDR3 sequence: CASSLGTADGYTF. Written as DNA, the CDR3 is TGCGCCAGCAGCTTAGGAACTGCGGATGGCTACACCTTC.

In DNA form, the CDR3 reads TGTGCCAGCTCACCAGATCAGACTAGCGGGGCCTACACAGATACGCAGTATTTT. This encodes CASSPDQTSGAYTDTQYF. V is TRBV18 and J is TRBJ2-3; 11 bases agree with TRBD2. The CDR3 has 18 amino acids. Germline CDR1 reads KGHSH; CDR2 reads LQKENI. With V trimmed by 2 bases and J by 2 bases, 9 bases remained unmatched.

V is TRBV5-1 and J is TRBJ2-5; D call uncertain. V lost 2 bases to trimming and J lost 0 bases, with 14 bases between them. Germline assignment: CDR1 SGHRS and CDR2 YFSETQ. The CDR3 contains 16 residues. Here the CDR3 reads CASSFQSTGYQETQYF. The CDR3 nucleotides are TGCGCCAGCAGCTTTCAAAGTACCGGGTACCAAGAGACCCAGTACTTC.

The V call is TRBV4-3, the J call TRBJ1-1; maybe TRBD1 (6 bases). Germline CDR1 LGHNA, CDR2 YSLEER. Trimming removed 1 base from V and 0 bases from J, with 12 bases in between. CDR3 length equals 16 residues. CDR3 sequence: CASSQGTGQLNTEAFF. CDR3 DNA sequence: TGCGCCAGCAGCCAAGGAACGGGACAATTGAACACTGAAGCTTTCTTT.

The chain couples TRBV19 to TRBJ2-7, with 7 bases matching TRBD2. CDR1 is LNHDA, CDR2 SQIVND, per germline (reference sequence). The CDR3 is 15 amino acids. The ends lost 1 base at V and 5 bases at J; junction bases unmatched: 8. CDR3 region: CASSIVGRETHEQYF. The CDR3 region has the DNA TGTGCCAGTAGTATAGTCGGGCGGGAGACCCACGAGCAGTACTTC. Full variable domain (missing parts from reference TRBV19 and TRBJ2-7): DGGITQSPKYLFRKEGQNVTLSCEQNLNHDAMYWYRQDPGQGLRLIYYSQIVNDFQKGDIAEGYSVSREKKESFPLTVTSAQKNPTAFYLCASSIVGRETHEQYFGPGTRLTVT.

The chain combines TRBV4-3 with TRBJ1-6; the match to TRBD1 covers 11 bases. Germline trimming cut 3 bases from V and 9 bases from J; bases unmatched to any gene: 4. Per germline, CDR1 LGHNA and CDR2 YSLEER. The CDR3 loop spans 15 amino acids. DNA of the CDR3: TGCGCCAGCAGCCATGGACAGGGGGCTTTTTCACCCCTCCACTTT. The encoded protein is CASSHGQGAFSPLHF.

The chain employs TRBV5-1 and TRBJ2-7; D ambiguous. This CDR3 comprises 14 residues. Trimming cost V 1 base and J 6 bases, with 14 bases left between them. Germline V lookup: CDR1 SGHRS, CDR2 YFSETQ. The CDR3 DNA reads as TGCGCCAGCAGCTTGTCCCCCCTTCGAGGCGAGCAGTACTTC. This gives the protein CASSLSPLRGEQYF.

The chain employs TRBV15 and TRBJ2-7; TRBD1 matches 7 bases. With V trimmed by 3 bases and J by 6 bases, 8 bases remained unmatched. From germline, CDR1 is LNHNV and CDR2 YYDKDF (reference sequence). The CDR3 covers 14 residues. The CDR3 sequence: CATSRSGQKAEQYF. In DNA, the CDR3 is TGTGCCACCAGCAGGTCGGGACAGAAGGCCGAGCAGTACTTC.

The J gene is TRBJ2-4, the V gene TRBV5-1, with TRBD1 as a possible D gene (6 bases). The CDR3 totals 14 residues. The V end lost 0 bases, the J end lost 9 bases, and 13 bases lay between the germline ends. Looked up from germline, CDR1 is SGHRS and CDR2 is YFSETQ. CDR3 in amino acids: CASSLGTGRSIQYF. CDR3 nucleotides: TGCGCCAGCAGCTTGGGTACAGGGAGAAGCATTCAGTACTTC.

The V gene is TRBV9, the J gene TRBJ2-6; D is ambiguous. V lost 0 bases and J 0 bases, leaving 10 bases between the germline ends. This CDR3 contains 17 residues. CDR1 and CDR2 from the germline V gene are SGDLS and YYNGEE. CDR3 protein: CASSVAGRNSGANVLTF. The CDR3 DNA reads as TGTGCCAGCAGCGTAGCTGGGCGCAACTCTGGGGCCAACGTCCTGACTTTC.

This sequence joins TRBV7-8 and TRBJ2-2; 7 bases map to TRBD1. CDR3 length equals 14 residues. V lost 5 bases to trimming and J lost 6 bases; unmatched junction nucleotides: 6. Germline CDR1 reads SGHVS; CDR2 reads FQNEAQ. The CDR3 spells CASSPMRGPGELFF. CDR3 in DNA: TGTGCCAGCAGCCCCATGAGGGGGCCCGGGGAGCTGTTTTTT.

The chain couples TRBV12-5 to TRBJ1-2; 7 positions agree with TRBD1. CDR3 length: 16 amino acids. The germline CDR1 and CDR2 sequences are LGHNT and FRNRAP. V was pared by 2 bases and J by 8 bases, with 14 bases of the junction left unmatched. The CDR3 region has the DNA TGTGCTAGTGGTTTGCTACCGGGACAGCTTTTAGGGGGCTACACCTTC. Translating gives CASGLLPGQLLGGYTF.

The V and J genes are TRBV29-1 and TRBJ2-4, with D perhaps matching TRBD1 (6 bases). This CDR3 has 16 residues. Trimming shortened V by 5 bases and J by 0 bases, and 17 bases separated the two germline ends. Germline CDR1 is SQVTM and CDR2 is ANQGSEA. The CDR3, as DNA: TGCAGCGTTTTTATAGCAGGGGTTCGAGCCAAAAACATTCAGTACTTC. Amino acids: CSVFIAGVRAKNIQYF.

The V and J genes are TRBV28 and TRBJ1-3, with D possibly TRBD1 on 5 matching bases. The CDR3 loop spans 14 amino acids. V lost 5 bases to trimming and J lost 4 bases, with 12 bases between them. CDR1 MDHEN and CDR2 SYDVKM come from the germline V gene. DNA of the CDR3: TGTGCCAGCAGTCCAGGGTTTTTCGGAAACACCATATATTTT. It specifies CASSPGFFGNTIYF.

The chain uses TRBV28 and TRBJ2-1, with a tentative D call TRBD1 (6 bases). The CDR3 loop spans 13 amino acids. Germline lookup yields CDR1 MDHEN and CDR2 SYDVKM. Trimming took 4 bases from V and 8 from J, leaving 12 bases between them. CDR3 region: CASSSTGRDEQFF. DNA of the CDR3: TGTGCCAGCAGTTCGACAGGACGGGATGAGCAGTTCTTC.

The rearrangement uses TRBV12-5 and TRBJ2-7; possible D gene TRBD2, 6 bases. Germline V gene sequence: CDR1 LGHNT, CDR2 FRNRAP. CDR3 length equals 16 residues. V shed 6 bases and J shed 2 bases, with 20 bases lying between them. The CDR3 sequence: CASGTRSGGVTYEQYF. CDR3 DNA: TGTGCTAGTGGCACGCGGTCCGGCGGGGTTACCTACGAGCAGTACTTC. The entire variable domain, with the rest obtained from reference TRBV12-5 and TRBJ2-7, is as follows: DARVTQTPRHKVTEMGQEVTMRCQPILGHNTVFWYRQTMMQGLELLAYFRNRAPLDDSGMPKDRFSAEMPDATLATLKIQPSEPRDSAVYFCASGTRSGGVTYEQYFGPGTRLTVT.